These 9 T cell receptor beta chains were sequenced from one sample in a study of shared clonotypes between healthy human individuals. Profiling relied on immunoSEQ multiplex PCR, and the TCRdb table lists in-frame clones only, not all of them. The sample records about 480,000 clones, approximately 79% being singletons. Sequencing used PBMCs. These receptors were obtained from a woman between 40 and 55 years old in good health. Some clones in this sample may be carry-over from other donors' samples.

The chain joins TRBV29-1 to TRBJ2-3; maybe TRBD1 (5 bases). Trimming took 8 bases from V and 0 from J, leaving 9 bases between them. Germline loops: CDR1 SQVTM, CDR2 ANQGSEA. The CDR3 contains 12 residues. In DNA, the CDR3 is TGCAGCCTCAGGGATAGCACAGATACGCAGTATTTT. It is translated as CSLRDSTDTQYF.

The chain joins TRBV7-9 to TRBJ2-1; 14 nucleotides match TRBD2. Germline CDR1 SEHNR, CDR2 FQNEAQ (reference sequence). The V segment lost 3 bases and the J segment 6 bases; nucleotides outside the gene matches: 1. The CDR3 sequence is 15 residues long. This CDR3 reads CASSFGLAGGNEQFF. CDR3 DNA: TGTGCCAGCAGCTTCGGACTAGCGGGAGGCAATGAGCAGTTCTTC.

The chain links TRBV5-5 to TRBJ2-5; D not resolved. This CDR3 region has 14 residues. The V end lost 0 bases, the J end lost 1 base, and 7 bases lay between the germline ends. From germline, CDR1 is SGHKS and CDR2 YYEKEE (reference sequence). CDR3 coding DNA: TGTGCCAGCAGCTTGGGTCCAGGCCAAGAGACCCAGTACTTC. Its translation is CASSLGPGQETQYF.

This clone was observed a few times. CDR3 residues: CATENPYGYTF. For the CDR3, the DNA is TGTGCCACGGAGAACCCTTATGGCTACACCTTC. The J gene is TRBJ1-2, the V gene TRBV28; no clear D. V lost 10 bases, J lost 5 bases, and 11 bases lay in between. Germline V gene lookup returns CDR1 MDHEN and CDR2 SYDVKM. CDR3 length: 11 residues.

The chain employs TRBV10-3 and TRBJ2-7, with 13 bases fitting TRBD2. The V gene's germline CDR1 is ENHRY and CDR2 SYGVKD. V dropped 6 bases and J dropped 0; count of bases not matched to a gene: 11. CDR3 size: 18 residues. The CDR3 spells CAIRTATGTSGNSYEQYF. The DNA for the CDR3 is TGTGCCATCAGGACAGCCACCGGGACTAGCGGGAACTCCTACGAGCAGTACTTC.

This chain links TRBV9 with TRBJ2-7, with 7 bases lining up with TRBD2. The J segment lost 5 bases and the V segment lost 1 base, leaving 3 bases of the junction unmatched. Germline V gene sequence: CDR1 SGDLS, CDR2 YYNGEE. There are 13 residues in the CDR3. DNA for the CDR3: TGTGCCAGCAGCGTATCTAGCGGACACGAGCAGTACTTC. Amino acid sequence: CASSVSSGHEQYF.

The chain recombines TRBV11-3 with TRBJ2-3, with 13 bases aligning to TRBD2. The CDR3 is 16 amino acids. Trimming took 5 bases from V and 8 from J; bases not matched to a gene: 10. Germline V gene data show CDR1 as SGHNT and CDR2 as YENEEA. This CDR3 reads CASSRAGLAGLGTQYF. CDR3 bases: TGTGCCAGCAGCCGAGCGGGACTAGCGGGATTAGGTACGCAGTATTTT.

J is TRBJ2-1 and V is TRBV9; D gene uncertain. Germline-derived CDR1 and CDR2 are SGDLS and YYNGEE. The CDR3 has 13 residues. Trimming stripped 0 bases from V and 9 bases from J, with 10 bases between. In DNA, the CDR3 is TGTGCCAGCAGCGTAGACCTAATTACTGAGCAGTTCTTC. Encoded protein: CASSVDLITEQFF.

This clone was counted once. The CDR3 protein is CASSPGLADTQYF. In DNA form, the CDR3 reads TGTGCCAGCTCACCCGGACTAGCAGATACGCAGTATTTT. The rearrangement links TRBV18 to TRBJ2-3; 7 positions agree with TRBD2. Germline-derived CDR1 and CDR2 are KGHSH and LQKENI. The CDR3 consists of 13 residues. The J segment lost 4 bases and the V segment lost 3 bases, leaving 1 base of the junction unmatched.